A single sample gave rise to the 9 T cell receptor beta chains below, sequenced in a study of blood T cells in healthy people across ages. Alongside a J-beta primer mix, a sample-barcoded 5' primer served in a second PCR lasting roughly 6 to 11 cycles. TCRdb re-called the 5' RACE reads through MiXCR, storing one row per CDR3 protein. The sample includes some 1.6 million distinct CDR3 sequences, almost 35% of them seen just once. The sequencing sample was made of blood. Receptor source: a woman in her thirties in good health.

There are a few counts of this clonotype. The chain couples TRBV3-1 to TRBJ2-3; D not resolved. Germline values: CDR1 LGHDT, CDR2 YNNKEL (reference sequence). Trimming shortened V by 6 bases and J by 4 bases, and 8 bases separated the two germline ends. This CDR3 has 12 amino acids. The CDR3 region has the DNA TGTGCCAGCAGTCATAGTTCAGATACGCAGTATTTT. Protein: CASSHSSDTQYF.

For the CDR3, the DNA is TGTGCCAGCAGCCCCTGGAGGGATCCCCTCTCTGGAAACACCATATATTTT. Translation: CASSPWRDPLSGNTIYF. V usage is TRBV9 and J usage is TRBJ1-3; D unresolved. This CDR3 spans 17 amino acids. V was cut by 4 bases and J by 0 bases, with 17 bases left in between. The V gene's germline CDR1 is SGDLS and CDR2 YYNGEE. The full variable domain, completed using reference TRBV9 and TRBJ1-3, is DSGVTQTPKHLITATGQRVTLRCSPRSGDLSVYWYQQSLDQGLQFLIQYYNGEERAKGNILERFSAQQFPDLHSELNLSSLELGDSALYFCASSPWRDPLSGNTIYFGEGSWLTVV.

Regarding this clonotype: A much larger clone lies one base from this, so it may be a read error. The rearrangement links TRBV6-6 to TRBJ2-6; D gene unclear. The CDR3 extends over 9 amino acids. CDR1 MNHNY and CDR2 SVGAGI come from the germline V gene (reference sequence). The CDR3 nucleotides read TGTGCCAGCGGCAACGTCCGGACTTTC. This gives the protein CASGNVRTF.

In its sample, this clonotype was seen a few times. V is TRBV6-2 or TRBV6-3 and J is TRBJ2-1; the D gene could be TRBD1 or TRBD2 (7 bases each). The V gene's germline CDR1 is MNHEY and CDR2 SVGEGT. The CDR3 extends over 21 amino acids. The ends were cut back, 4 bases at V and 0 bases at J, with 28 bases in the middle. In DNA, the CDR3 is TGTGCCAGCAGTTTCTCCCTTGGGGGCAGGGGGGGTACTAGCTCCTACAATGAGCAGTTCTTC. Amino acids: CASSFSLGGRGGTSSYNEQFF.

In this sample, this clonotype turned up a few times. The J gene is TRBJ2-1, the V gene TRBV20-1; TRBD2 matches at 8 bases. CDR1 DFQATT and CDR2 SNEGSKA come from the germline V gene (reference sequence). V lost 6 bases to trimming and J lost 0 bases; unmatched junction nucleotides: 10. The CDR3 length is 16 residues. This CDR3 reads CSASTLAGLSYNEQFF. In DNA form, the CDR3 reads TGCAGTGCCTCGACTTTAGCGGGACTCTCCTACAATGAGCAGTTCTTC.

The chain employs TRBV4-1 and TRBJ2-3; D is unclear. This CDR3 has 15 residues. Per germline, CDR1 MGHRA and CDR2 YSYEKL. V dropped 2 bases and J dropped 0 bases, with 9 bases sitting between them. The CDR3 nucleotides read TGCGCCAGCAGCCAAAAATTCCCTAGCACAGATACGCAGTATTTT. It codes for CASSQKFPSTDTQYF.

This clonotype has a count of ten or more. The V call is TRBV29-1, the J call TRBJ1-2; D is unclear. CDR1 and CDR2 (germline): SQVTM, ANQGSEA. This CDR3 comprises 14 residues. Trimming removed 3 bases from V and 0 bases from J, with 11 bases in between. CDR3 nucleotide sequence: TGCAGCGTTGACAAGGTGGAAGCTAACTATGGCTACACCTTC. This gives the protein CSVDKVEANYGYTF.

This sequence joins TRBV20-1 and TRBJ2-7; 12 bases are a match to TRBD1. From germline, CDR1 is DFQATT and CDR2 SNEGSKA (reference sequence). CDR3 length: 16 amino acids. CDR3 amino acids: CSTDDRDRGRGYEQYF. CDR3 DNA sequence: TGCAGCACGGACGATCGGGACAGGGGGCGAGGCTACGAGCAGTACTTC.

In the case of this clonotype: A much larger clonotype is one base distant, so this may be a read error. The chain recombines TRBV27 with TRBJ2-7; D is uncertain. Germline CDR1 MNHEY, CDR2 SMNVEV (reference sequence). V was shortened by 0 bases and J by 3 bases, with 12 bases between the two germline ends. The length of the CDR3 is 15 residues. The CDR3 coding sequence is TGTGCCAGCAGTTTATCCGGCCCTAGTCGCTACGAGCAGTACTTC. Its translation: CASSLSGPSRYEQYF.